The 27 T cell receptor beta chains given below trace back to one sample, sequenced in a study. TCRdb fed the 5' RACE reads into MiXCR, producing one record per CDR3 protein. The sample carries 55,000 to 70,000 distinct CDR3 sequences, more than 25% recorded once. Sample: tumor-infiltrating memory CD4+ T cells sorted from the breast tumor. Subset given: memory CD4+ T cells, CD4+CD45RO+CD25-. The source is a female donor with breast cancer.

This clonotype has ten or more counts. V is TRBV6-5 and J is TRBJ2-3; TRBD2 might be the D (6 bases). Germline CDR1 MNHEY, CDR2 SVGAGI. CDR3 length equals 16 residues. V was cut by 4 bases and J by 0 bases, with 14 bases left in between. The CDR3 DNA reads as TGTGCCAGCAGTTCGCCGGGACTGCATAGCACAGATACGCAGTATTTT. Its translation is CASSSPGLHSTDTQYF.

In this sample, this clonotype turned up once. One junction end disagrees with the germline gene, perhaps due to a read error. This chain connects TRBV2 to TRBJ2-1; no firm D call. The CDR3 length is 13 residues. CDR1 is SNHLY, CDR2 FYNNEI, per germline. CDR3 region: CASNENPYNGQFF. CDR3 in DNA: TGTGCCAGCAACGAAAACCCCTACAATGGGCAGTTCTTC.

The sample holds a few counts of this clonotype. This sequence joins TRBV7-2 and TRBJ2-5; weak D call: TRBD1 (6 bases). Germline V gives CDR1 SGHTA, CDR2 FQGNSA. The CDR3 contains 14 residues. V lost 1 base and J 2 bases, leaving 8 bases between the germline ends. The CDR3 loop is CASSLDRAQETQYF. The DNA for the CDR3 is TGTGCCAGCAGCTTAGACAGGGCGCAAGAGACCCAGTACTTC.

The chain links TRBV14 to TRBJ1-1, with 8 bases that match TRBD1. The CDR3 is made up of 14 amino acids. Germline-derived CDR1 and CDR2 are SGHDN and FVKESK. J was trimmed by 5 bases and V by 4 bases; bases with no gene match: 6. The CDR3 spells CASSPRTGRTEAFF. As DNA, the CDR3 is TGTGCCAGCAGCCCAAGGACAGGGAGAACTGAAGCTTTCTTT.

Here the CDR3 reads CASSVSGRGQGAKAFF. The CDR3 nucleotides are TGTGCCAGCAGCGTAAGCGGTAGGGGGCAGGGGGCTAAAGCTTTCTTT. The V call is TRBV9, the J call TRBJ1-1; the match to TRBD1 covers 8 bases. V lost 1 base, J lost 9 bases, and 14 bases stayed unmatched. In germline, CDR1 is SGDLS, CDR2 YYNGEE. The CDR3 sequence is 16 residues long.

The chain carries TRBV5-1 and TRBJ1-1, with D perhaps TRBD1 (5 bases). The CDR3 length is 15 residues. V was trimmed by 3 bases and J by 1 base, leaving 13 bases between them. Germline loops: CDR1 SGHRS, CDR2 YFSETQ. The CDR3 protein is CASSWGPVGNTEAFF. For the CDR3, the DNA is TGCGCCAGCAGCTGGGGCCCGGTTGGGAACACTGAAGCTTTCTTT.

V and J are TRBV6-2 or TRBV6-3 and TRBJ2-3; 10 bases fit TRBD2. Per the germline V gene, CDR1 is MNHEY and CDR2 is SVGEGT. With V trimmed by 5 bases and J by 6 bases, 5 bases remained unmatched. CDR3 length: 14 residues. The CDR3 nucleotides read TGTGCCAGCAGTCCCGGACTAGCGGTGGATACGCAGTATTTT. Translating it yields CASSPGLAVDTQYF.

By its share, this clonotype is medium-sized. The chain recombines TRBV7-2 with TRBJ2-7; either TRBD1 or TRBD2 may supply D (5 bases each). The CDR3 is made up of 13 amino acids. Germline V gives CDR1 SGHTA, CDR2 FQGNSA. V dropped 5 bases and J dropped 10 bases, with 18 bases sitting between them. CDR3 in amino acids: CASSPIGGFLQYF. The CDR3 nucleotides read TGTGCCAGCAGCCCAATTGGGGGTTTCCTTCAGTACTTC.

This clonotype was recorded at least ten times. This chain joins TRBV5-1 and TRBJ2-5, with 7 positions matching TRBD1. The CDR3 consists of 14 residues. Losses at the gene ends were 4 bases for V and 5 bases for J; bases not matched to a gene: 8. Germline V gene data show CDR1 as SGHRS and CDR2 as YFSETQ. CDR3 nucleotide sequence: TGCGCCAGCAGCATCCGGACCAGGGGGGAGACCCAGTACTTC. It is translated as CASSIRTRGETQYF.

This clonotype was detected ten times or more. The chain carries TRBV4-3 and TRBJ2-2; D not resolved. In germline, CDR1 is LGHNA, CDR2 YSLEER. This CDR3 comprises 15 residues. With 3 bases removed from V and 0 bases from J, the gap between germline ends came to 8 bases. The CDR3 sequence is CASSQGWANTGELFF. The CDR3 bases are TGCGCCAGCAGCCAGGGGTGGGCGAACACCGGGGAGCTGTTTTTT.

V gene TRBV28 combines with J gene TRBJ2-7; 9 bases fit TRBD1. V lost 5 bases and J lost 3; bases outside the gene matches: 2. The germline V gene encodes CDR1 MDHEN and CDR2 SYDVKM. The CDR3 runs 13 residues. The chain's CDR3 is CASSPGQGYEQYF. The CDR3 DNA reads TGTGCCAGCAGTCCGGGACAGGGCTACGAGCAGTACTTC.

This clonotype occurred a few times. The chain has TRBV7-2 and TRBJ2-1; 10 positions match TRBD1. Unmatched junction bases numbered 4, after V lost 1 base and J lost 7 bases. The CDR3 runs to 15 residues. Germline V gene lookup returns CDR1 SGHTA and CDR2 FQGNSA. CDR3 region: CASSLGQGARNEQFF. The DNA for the CDR3 is TGTGCCAGCAGCTTAGGACAGGGGGCGCGGAATGAGCAGTTCTTC.

The chain carries TRBV3-1 and TRBJ1-1; the D gene is possibly TRBD1 (5 bases). Germline V lookup: CDR1 LGHDT, CDR2 YNNKEL (reference sequence). Trimming stripped 1 base from V and 6 bases from J, with 9 bases between. This CDR3 has 13 amino acids. The CDR3 bases are TGTGCCAGCAGCCAAGGGCGGGGGTCTGAAGCTTTCTTT. Translated, it gives CASSQGRGSEAFF.

This clonotype was counted only a few times. V usage is TRBV19 and J usage is TRBJ1-2; D uncertain. Trimming left V 7 bases short and J 3 bases short, with 15 bases between. This CDR3 has 14 amino acids. Germline CDR1 is LNHDA and CDR2 is SQIVND (reference sequence). Here the CDR3 DNA reads TGTGCCAGTACTCATTCGGCGGCGGACTATGGCTACACCTTC. Translation gives CASTHSAADYGYTF.

With respect to this clonotype: No conserved phenylalanine or tryptophan is present at the end of the CDR3, so a read error is the likely explanation. Written as DNA, the CDR3 is TGTGCCAGCAGCCGGGACAGGCAAGAGACCCAGTACCTC. The encoded protein is CASSRDRQETQYL. The chain joins TRBV13 to TRBJ2-5; 8 bases are shared with TRBD1. The V gene end was trimmed by 5 bases and the J gene end by 2 bases; junction bases not matched to a gene: 1. The CDR3 covers 13 residues. Germline-derived CDR1 and CDR2 are PRHDT and FYEKMQ (reference sequence).

The rearrangement uses TRBV12-3 or TRBV12-4 and TRBJ2-5; possible D gene TRBD1, 5 bases. V was clipped by 5 bases and J by 5 bases, with 18 bases between them. This CDR3 is 15 amino acids long. The CDR3 protein is CASSRQFPIGETQYF. The CDR3, as DNA: TGTGCCAGCAGTCGACAGTTTCCCATTGGGGAGACCCAGTACTTC.

This chain connects TRBV28 to TRBJ2-5; 8 bases map to TRBD1. The V and J ends lost 6 bases and 5 bases, in that order; junction bases with no gene match: 14. The CDR3 extends over 16 amino acids. The V gene's germline CDR1 is MDHEN and CDR2 SYDVKM. CDR3: CASRTERQGWQETQYF. The CDR3, as DNA: TGTGCCAGCAGAACCGAGCGACAGGGGTGGCAGGAGACCCAGTACTTC. The full variable domain, its missing parts supplied by reference TRBV28 and TRBJ2-5, is DVKVTQSSRYLVKRTGEKVFLECVQDMDHENMFWYRQDPGLGLRLIYFSYDVKMKEKGDIPEGYSVSREKKERFSLILESASTNQTSMYLCASRTERQGWQETQYFGPGTRLLVL.

The chain links TRBV15 to TRBJ2-5; D is undetermined. V was shortened by 2 bases and J by 2 bases, with 6 bases between the two germline ends. The germline gives CDR1 LNHNV, CDR2 YYDKDF (reference sequence). The CDR3 contains 13 residues. CDR3 loop: CATSRNIQETQYF. The CDR3 DNA follows: TGTGCCACCAGCAGAAATATACAAGAGACCCAGTACTTC.

This clonotype was seen only a few times. This chain links TRBV5-6 with TRBJ2-6; tentative D call: TRBD1 (6 bases). The CDR3 spans 15 residues. Looked up from germline, CDR1 is SGHDT and CDR2 is YYEEEE. Between the trimmed V and J ends, which lost 4 bases and 1 base, there was a span of 9 bases. The CDR3 is CASSAQGSGANVLTF. DNA of the CDR3: TGTGCCAGCAGCGCCCAGGGGTCTGGGGCCAACGTCCTGACTTTC.

The chain is built from TRBV5-1 and TRBJ2-6; D uncertain. Per germline, CDR1 SGHRS and CDR2 YFSETQ. This CDR3 contains 15 residues. V was pared by 2 bases and J by 0 bases, with 6 bases between. CDR3 in DNA: TGCGCCAGCAGCTTCCACAGCTCTGGGGCCAACGTCCTGACTTTC. As protein: CASSFHSSGANVLTF.

This clonotype was observed at least ten times. The chain couples TRBV7-2 to TRBJ1-5; no definite D call. V lost 2 bases to trimming and J lost 5 bases, with 4 bases between them. The germline V gene has CDR1 SGHTA and CDR2 FQGNSA. There are 12 residues in the CDR3. The DNA of the CDR3 is TGTGCCAGCAGCTTAACGGATCAGCCCCAGCATTTT. This encodes CASSLTDQPQHF.

This clonotype turned up a few times. This CDR3 is CASSLFIREENEQFF. The DNA for the CDR3 is TGCGCCAGCAGCTTGTTCATCAGGGAAGAAAATGAGCAGTTCTTC. This chain uses TRBV5-1 with TRBJ2-1; tentatively, D is TRBD1 (5 bases). Germline V gives CDR1 SGHRS, CDR2 YFSETQ. Trimming cost V 1 base and J 7 bases, with 15 bases left between them. The CDR3 totals 15 residues.

V gene TRBV7-9 combines with J gene TRBJ1-3; D gene uncertain. V was trimmed by 4 bases and J by 4 bases, leaving 11 bases between them. This CDR3 contains 14 residues. The germline CDR1 and CDR2 sequences are SEHNR and FQNEAQ (reference sequence). CDR3 sequence reads: CASSSPVSGNTIYF. The CDR3 nucleotides read TGTGCCAGCAGCTCACCGGTATCGGGAAACACCATATATTTT.

The V and J genes are TRBV7-2 and TRBJ2-5, with 7 bases fitting TRBD1. The germline CDR1 and CDR2 sequences are SGHTA and FQGNSA. V gave up 5 bases and J gave up 4 bases; unmatched junction bases: 7. CDR3 size: 14 residues. In DNA, the CDR3 is TGTGCCAGCAGCATCCCGACAGGGACAGAGACCCAGTACTTC. Translation gives CASSIPTGTETQYF. Drawing the rest from reference TRBV7-2 and TRBJ2-5, the complete variable domain is GAGVSQSPSNKVTEKGKDVELRCDPISGHTALYWYRQSLGQGLEFLIYFQGNSAPDKSGLPSDRFSAERTGGSVSTLTIQRTQQEDSAVYLCASSIPTGTETQYFGPGTRLLVL.

V is TRBV20-1 and J is TRBJ1-2; D is ambiguous. There are 11 residues in the CDR3. CDR1 and CDR2 from the germline V gene are DFQATT and SNEGSKA (reference sequence). The V end lost 6 bases, the J end lost 0 bases, and 5 bases lay between the germline ends. The CDR3 DNA follows: TGCAGTGCCGGATCTAACTATGGCTACACCTTC. Encoded protein: CSAGSNYGYTF.

V gene TRBV9 combines with J gene TRBJ2-1; 11 bases align to TRBD2. With 0 bases clipped from V and 9 bases from J, the junction kept 11 bases outside the gene matches. CDR1 and CDR2 (germline): SGDLS, YYNGEE. The CDR3 runs to 17 residues. Written as DNA, the CDR3 is TGTGCCAGCAGCGTAGGGCTAGCGGGAGGTAATGGTGGTGAGCAGTTCTTC. It yields the protein CASSVGLAGGNGGEQFF.

This clonotype was observed a handful of times. V is TRBV5-1 and J is TRBJ2-5; tentative D call: TRBD2 (6 bases). The V and J ends lost 4 bases and 5 bases respectively, with 15 bases between them. This CDR3 is built from 14 residues. Germline CDR1 SGHRS, CDR2 YFSETQ. In nucleotides, the CDR3 is TGCGCCAGCAGCACCGGGGGAACGCGGGAGACCCAGTACTTC. Protein product: CASSTGGTRETQYF.